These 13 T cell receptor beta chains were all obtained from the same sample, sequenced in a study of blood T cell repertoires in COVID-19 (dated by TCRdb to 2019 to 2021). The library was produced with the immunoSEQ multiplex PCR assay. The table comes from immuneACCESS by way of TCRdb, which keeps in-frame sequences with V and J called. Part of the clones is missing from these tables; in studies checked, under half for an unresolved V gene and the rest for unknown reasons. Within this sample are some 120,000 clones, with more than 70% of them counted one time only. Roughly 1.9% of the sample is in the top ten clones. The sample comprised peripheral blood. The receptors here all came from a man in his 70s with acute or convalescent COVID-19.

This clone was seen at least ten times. The CDR3 sequence is CAIKISGGRDSTIYF. As DNA, the CDR3 is TGTGCCATCAAAATTAGTGGCGGCCGTGATTCCACCATATATTTT. The chain links TRBV10-3 to TRBJ1-3; D is unclear. CDR1 ENHRY and CDR2 SYGVKD come from the germline V gene. V was cut by 7 bases and J by 9 bases, with 22 bases left in between. The CDR3 covers 15 residues.

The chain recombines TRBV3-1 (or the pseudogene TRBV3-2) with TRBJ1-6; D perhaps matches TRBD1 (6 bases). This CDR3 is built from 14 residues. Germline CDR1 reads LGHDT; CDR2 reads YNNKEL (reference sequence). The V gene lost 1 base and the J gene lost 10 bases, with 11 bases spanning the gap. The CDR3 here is CASSQAQGRSPLHF. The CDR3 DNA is TGTGCCAGCAGCCAAGCACAGGGCCGATCACCCCTCCACTTT.

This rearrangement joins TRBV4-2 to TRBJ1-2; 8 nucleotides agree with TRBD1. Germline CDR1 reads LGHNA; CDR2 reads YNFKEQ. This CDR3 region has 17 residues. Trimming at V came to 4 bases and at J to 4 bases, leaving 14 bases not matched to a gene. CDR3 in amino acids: CASSPPPGQAFGYGYTF. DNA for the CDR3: TGTGCCAGCAGCCCACCTCCGGGACAGGCATTTGGCTATGGCTACACCTTC.

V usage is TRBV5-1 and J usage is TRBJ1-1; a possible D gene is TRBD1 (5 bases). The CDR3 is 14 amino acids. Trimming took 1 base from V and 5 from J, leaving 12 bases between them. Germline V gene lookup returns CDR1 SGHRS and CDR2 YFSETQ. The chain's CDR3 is CASSLIGAETEAFF. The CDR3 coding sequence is TGCGCCAGCAGCTTGATAGGGGCCGAAACTGAAGCTTTCTTT.

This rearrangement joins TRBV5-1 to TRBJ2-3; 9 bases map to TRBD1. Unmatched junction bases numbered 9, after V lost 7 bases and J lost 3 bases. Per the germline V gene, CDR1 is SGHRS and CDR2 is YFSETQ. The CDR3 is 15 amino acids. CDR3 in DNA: TGCGCCAGCGGAGGACAGGGGTTGCTTACAGATACGCAGTATTTT. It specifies CASGGQGLLTDTQYF.

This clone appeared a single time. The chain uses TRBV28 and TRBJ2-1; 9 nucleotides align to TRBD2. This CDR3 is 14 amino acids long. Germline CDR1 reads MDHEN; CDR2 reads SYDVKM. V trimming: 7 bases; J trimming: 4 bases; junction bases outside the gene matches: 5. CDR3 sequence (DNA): TGTGCCAGCAATCTAGCGGGGAAGTACAATGAGCAGTTCTTC. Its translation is CASNLAGKYNEQFF.

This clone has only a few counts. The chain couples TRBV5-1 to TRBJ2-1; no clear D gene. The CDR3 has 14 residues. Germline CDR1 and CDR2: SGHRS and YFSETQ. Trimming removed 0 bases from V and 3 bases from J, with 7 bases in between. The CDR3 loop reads CASSLGADYNEQFF. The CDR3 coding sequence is TGCGCCAGCAGCTTGGGGGCAGACTACAATGAGCAGTTCTTC. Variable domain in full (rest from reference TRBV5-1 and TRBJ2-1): KAGVTQTPRYLIKTRGQQVTLSCSPISGHRSVSWYQQTPGQGLQFLFEYFSETQRNKGNFPGRFSGRQFSNSRSEMNVSTLELGDSALYLCASSLGADYNEQFFGPGTRLTVL.

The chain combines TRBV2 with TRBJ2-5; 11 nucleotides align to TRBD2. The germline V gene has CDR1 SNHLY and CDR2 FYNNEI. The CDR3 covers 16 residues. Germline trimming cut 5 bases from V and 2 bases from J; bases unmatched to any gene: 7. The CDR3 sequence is CASSKSSGGPQETQYF. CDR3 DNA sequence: TGTGCCAGCAGTAAATCTAGCGGGGGGCCGCAAGAGACCCAGTACTTC.

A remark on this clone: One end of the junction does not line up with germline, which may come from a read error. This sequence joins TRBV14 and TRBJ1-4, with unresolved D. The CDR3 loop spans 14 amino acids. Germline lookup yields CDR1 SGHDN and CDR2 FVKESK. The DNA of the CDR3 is TGTGCCAGCAGTCAAGGCCTTCCGGGAGAAAAACTGTTTTTT. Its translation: CASSQGLPGEKLFF.

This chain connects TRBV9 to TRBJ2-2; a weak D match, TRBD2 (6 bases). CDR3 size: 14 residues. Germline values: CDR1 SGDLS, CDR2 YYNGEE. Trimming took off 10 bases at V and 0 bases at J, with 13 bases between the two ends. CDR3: CASAGTSNTGELFF. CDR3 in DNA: TGTGCCTCGGCCGGGACTTCGAACACCGGGGAGCTGTTTTTT. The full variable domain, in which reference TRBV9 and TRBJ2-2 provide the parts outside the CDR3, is DSGVTQTPKHLITATGQRVTLRCSPRSGDLSVYWYQQSLDQGLQFLIQYYNGEERAKGNILERFSAQQFPDLHSELNLSSLELGDSALYFCASAGTSNTGELFFGEGSRLTVL.

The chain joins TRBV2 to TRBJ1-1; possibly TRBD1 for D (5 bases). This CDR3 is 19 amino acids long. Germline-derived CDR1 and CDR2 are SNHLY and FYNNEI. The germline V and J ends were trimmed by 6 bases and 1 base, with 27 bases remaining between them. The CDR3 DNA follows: TGTGCCAGCAGATCTAGAAACCAGGGTCTCTCCGGCGGGAACACTGAAGCTTTCTTT. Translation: CASRSRNQGLSGGNTEAFF. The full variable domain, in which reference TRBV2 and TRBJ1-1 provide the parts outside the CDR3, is EPEVTQTPSHQVTQMGQEVILRCVPISNHLYFYWYRQILGQKVEFLVSFYNNEISEKSEIFDDQFSVERPDGSNFTLKIRSTKLEDSAMYFCASRSRNQGLSGGNTEAFFGQGTRLTVV.

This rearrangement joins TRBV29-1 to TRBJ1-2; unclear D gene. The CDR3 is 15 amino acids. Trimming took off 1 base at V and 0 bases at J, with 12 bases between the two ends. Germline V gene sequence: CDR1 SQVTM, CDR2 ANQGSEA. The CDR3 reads CSVEGSGLANYGYTF. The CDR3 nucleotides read TGCAGCGTTGAAGGTTCAGGACTCGCTAACTATGGCTACACCTTC.

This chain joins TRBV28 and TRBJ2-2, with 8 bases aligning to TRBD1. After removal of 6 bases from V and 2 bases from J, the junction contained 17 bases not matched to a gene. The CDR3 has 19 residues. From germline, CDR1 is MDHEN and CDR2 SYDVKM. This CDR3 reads CASSPVRTGSFFNTGELFF. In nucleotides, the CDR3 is TGTGCCAGCAGCCCCGTTCGGACAGGGAGTTTTTTTAACACCGGGGAGCTGTTTTTT.